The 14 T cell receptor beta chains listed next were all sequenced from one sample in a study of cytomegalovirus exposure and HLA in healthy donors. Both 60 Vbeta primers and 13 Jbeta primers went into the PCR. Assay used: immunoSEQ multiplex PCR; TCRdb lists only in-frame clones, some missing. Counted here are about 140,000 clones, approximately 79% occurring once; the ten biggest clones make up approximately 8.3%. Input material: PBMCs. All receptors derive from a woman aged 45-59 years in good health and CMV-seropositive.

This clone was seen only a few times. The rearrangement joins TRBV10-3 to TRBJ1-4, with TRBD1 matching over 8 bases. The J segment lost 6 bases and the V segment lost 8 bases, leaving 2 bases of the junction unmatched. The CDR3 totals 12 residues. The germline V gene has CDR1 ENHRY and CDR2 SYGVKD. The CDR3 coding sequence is TGTGCCATCGGACAGGGCGATGAAAAACTGTTTTTT. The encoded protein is CAIGQGDEKLFF.

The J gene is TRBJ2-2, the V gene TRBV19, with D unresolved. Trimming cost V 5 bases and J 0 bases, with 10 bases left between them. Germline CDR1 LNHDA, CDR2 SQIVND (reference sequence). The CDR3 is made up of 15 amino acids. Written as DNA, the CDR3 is TGTGCCAGTAGTCCTCCCACGGCGAACACCGGGGAGCTGTTTTTT. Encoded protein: CASSPPTANTGELFF. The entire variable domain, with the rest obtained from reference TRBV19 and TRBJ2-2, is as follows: DGGITQSPKYLFRKEGQNVTLSCEQNLNHDAMYWYRQDPGQGLRLIYYSQIVNDFQKGDIAEGYSVSREKKESFPLTVTSAQKNPTAFYLCASSPPTANTGELFFGEGSRLTVL.

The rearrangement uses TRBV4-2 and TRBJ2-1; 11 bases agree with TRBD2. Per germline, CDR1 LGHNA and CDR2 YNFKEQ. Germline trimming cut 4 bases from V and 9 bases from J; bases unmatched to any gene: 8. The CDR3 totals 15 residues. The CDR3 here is CASSLTSGAPGEQFF. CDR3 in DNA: TGTGCCAGCAGCCTGACTAGCGGGGCCCCCGGTGAGCAGTTCTTC.

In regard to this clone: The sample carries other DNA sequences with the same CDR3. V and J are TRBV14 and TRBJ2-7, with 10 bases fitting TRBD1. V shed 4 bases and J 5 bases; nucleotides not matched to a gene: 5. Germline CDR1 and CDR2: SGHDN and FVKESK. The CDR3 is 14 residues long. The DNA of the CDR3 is TGTGCCAGCAGCCTGGGACAGGGGTTCCACGAGCAGTACTTC. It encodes CASSLGQGFHEQYF.

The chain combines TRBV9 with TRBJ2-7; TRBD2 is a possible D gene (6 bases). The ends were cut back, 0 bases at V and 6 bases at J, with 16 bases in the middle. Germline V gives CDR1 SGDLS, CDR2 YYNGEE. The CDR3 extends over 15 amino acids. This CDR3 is CASSVGPGVLLEQYF. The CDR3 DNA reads TGTGCCAGCAGCGTAGGGCCGGGGGTCCTACTCGAGCAGTACTTC.

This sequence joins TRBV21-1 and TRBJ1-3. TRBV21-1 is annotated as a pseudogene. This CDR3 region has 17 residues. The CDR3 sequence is CASSTNAREISGDTIYF. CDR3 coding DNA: TGTGCCAGCAGCACGAACGCGAGGGAAATTAGCGGTGACACCATATATTTT.

CDR3 sequence reads: CASSPLISGGSYFSTDTQYF. CDR3 nucleotide sequence: TGTGCCAGCAGCCCTCTAATTAGCGGGGGGTCTTACTTCAGCACAGATACGCAGTATTTT. This chain joins TRBV5-8 and TRBJ2-3, with 10 bases that match TRBD2. The junction had 17 bases not matched to a gene; V was cut back by 4 bases and J by 0 bases. This CDR3 has 20 residues. Germline values: CDR1 SGHTS, CDR2 YDEGEE.

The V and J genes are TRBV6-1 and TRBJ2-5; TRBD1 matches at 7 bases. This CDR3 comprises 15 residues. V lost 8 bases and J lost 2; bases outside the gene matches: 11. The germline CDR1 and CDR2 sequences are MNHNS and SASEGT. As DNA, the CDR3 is TGTGCCAGCGGCAGGGACAGATATCCGCAAGAGACCCAGTACTTC. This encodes CASGRDRYPQETQYF.

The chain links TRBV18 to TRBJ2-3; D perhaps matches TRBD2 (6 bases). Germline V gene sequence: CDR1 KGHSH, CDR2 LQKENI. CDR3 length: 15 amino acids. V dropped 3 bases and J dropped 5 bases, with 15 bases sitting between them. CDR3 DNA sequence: TGTGCCAGCTCACCCCCAACTAGCTCGAAAGATACGCAGTATTTT. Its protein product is CASSPPTSSKDTQYF.

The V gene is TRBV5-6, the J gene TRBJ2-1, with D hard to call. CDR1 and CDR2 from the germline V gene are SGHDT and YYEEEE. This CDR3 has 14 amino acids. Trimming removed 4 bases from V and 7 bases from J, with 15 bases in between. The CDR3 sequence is CASSPLRVINEQFF. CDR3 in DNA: TGTGCCAGCAGCCCCTTACGGGTTATAAATGAGCAGTTCTTC.

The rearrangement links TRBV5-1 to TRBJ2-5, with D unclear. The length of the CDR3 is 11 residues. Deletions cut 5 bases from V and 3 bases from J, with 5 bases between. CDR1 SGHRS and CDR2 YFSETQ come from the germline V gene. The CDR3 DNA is TGCGCCAGCAGTAATGAAGAGACCCAGTACTTC. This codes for CASSNEETQYF.

The CDR3 sequence: CASSPGVAAYGYTF. The CDR3 bases are TGTGCCAGCAGCCCAGGGGTGGCAGCTTATGGCTACACCTTC. J is TRBJ1-2 and V is TRBV7-9; D is perhaps TRBD1 (6 bases). The CDR3 covers 14 residues. Germline lookup yields CDR1 SEHNR and CDR2 FQNEAQ (reference sequence). The V end was cut by 5 bases, the J end by 5 bases, with 15 bases between.

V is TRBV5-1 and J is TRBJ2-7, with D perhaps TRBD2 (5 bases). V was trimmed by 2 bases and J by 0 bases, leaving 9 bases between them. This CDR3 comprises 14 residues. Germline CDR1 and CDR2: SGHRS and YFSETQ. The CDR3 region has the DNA TGCGCCAGCAGCTTTACCGGGGACTCCTACGAGCAGTACTTC. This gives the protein CASSFTGDSYEQYF.

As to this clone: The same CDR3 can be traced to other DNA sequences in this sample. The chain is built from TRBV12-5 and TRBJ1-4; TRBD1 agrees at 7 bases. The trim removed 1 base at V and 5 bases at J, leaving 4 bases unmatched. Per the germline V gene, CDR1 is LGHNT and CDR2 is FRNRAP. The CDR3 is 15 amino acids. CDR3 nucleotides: TGTGCTAGTGGTTTGGCAGCAGGGGGAAATGAAAAACTGTTTTTT. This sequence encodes CASGLAAGGNEKLFF.